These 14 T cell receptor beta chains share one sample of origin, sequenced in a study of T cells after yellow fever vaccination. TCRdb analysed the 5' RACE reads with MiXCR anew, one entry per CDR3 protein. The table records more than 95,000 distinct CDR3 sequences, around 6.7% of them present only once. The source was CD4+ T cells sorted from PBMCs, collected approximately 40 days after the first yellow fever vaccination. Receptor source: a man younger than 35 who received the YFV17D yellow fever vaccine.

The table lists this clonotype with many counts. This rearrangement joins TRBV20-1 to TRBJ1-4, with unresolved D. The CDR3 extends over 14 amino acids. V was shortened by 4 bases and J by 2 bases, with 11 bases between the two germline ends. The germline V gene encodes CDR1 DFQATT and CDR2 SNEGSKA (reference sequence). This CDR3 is CSAIIHATNEKLFF. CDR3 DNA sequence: TGCAGTGCTATTATCCACGCCACTAATGAAAAACTGTTTTTT.

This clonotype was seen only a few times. The DNA of the CDR3 is TGTGCCAGCAGCCGAGGGGCTAGCGGGGGGGCCTACAATGAGCAGTTCTTC. This translates into CASSRGASGGAYNEQFF. This chain links TRBV7-2 with TRBJ2-1, with 12 bases fitting TRBD2. J gave up 2 bases and V 5 bases, and 7 bases lay outside the gene matches. The CDR3 has 17 amino acids. Looked up from germline, CDR1 is SGHTA and CDR2 is FQGNSA.

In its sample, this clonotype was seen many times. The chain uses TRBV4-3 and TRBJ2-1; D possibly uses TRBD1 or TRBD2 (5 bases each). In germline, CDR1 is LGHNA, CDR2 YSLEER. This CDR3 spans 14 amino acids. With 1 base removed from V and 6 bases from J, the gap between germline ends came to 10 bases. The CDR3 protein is CASSQGGKGNEQFF. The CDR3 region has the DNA TGCGCCAGCAGCCAAGGGGGGAAGGGCAATGAGCAGTTCTTC.

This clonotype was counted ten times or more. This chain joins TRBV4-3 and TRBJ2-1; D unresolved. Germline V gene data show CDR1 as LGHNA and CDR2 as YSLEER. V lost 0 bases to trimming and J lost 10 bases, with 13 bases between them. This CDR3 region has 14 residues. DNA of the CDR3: TGCGCCAGCAGCCAAGATAAAGGCGCGGCCGAGCAGTTCTTC. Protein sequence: CASSQDKGAAEQFF.

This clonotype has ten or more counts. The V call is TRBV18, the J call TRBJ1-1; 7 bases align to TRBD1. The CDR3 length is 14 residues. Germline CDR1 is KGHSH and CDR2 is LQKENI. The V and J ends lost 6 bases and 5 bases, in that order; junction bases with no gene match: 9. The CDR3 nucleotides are TGTGCCAGCTCCGGGCAAACAGGGGAAACTGAAGCTTTCTTT. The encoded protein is CASSGQTGETEAFF.

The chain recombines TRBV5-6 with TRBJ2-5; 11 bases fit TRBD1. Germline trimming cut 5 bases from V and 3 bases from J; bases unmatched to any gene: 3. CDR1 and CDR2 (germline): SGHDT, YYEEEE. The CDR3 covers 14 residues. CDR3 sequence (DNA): TGTGCCAGCAGTTGGGACAGGGGGAAAGAGACCCAGTACTTC. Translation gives CASSWDRGKETQYF.

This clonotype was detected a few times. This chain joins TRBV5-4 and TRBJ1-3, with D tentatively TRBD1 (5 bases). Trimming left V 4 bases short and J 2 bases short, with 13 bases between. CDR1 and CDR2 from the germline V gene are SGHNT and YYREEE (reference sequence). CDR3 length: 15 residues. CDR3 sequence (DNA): TGTGCCAGCAGCCCGGGAGGGGTCCCTGGAAACACCATATATTTT. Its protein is CASSPGGVPGNTIYF.

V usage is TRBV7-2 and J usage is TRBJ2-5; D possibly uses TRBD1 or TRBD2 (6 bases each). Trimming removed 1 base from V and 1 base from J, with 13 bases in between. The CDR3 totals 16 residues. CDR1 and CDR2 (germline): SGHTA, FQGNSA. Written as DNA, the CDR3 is TGTGCCAGCAGCTTAGTCCCCTGGGGGGCCCAAGAGACCCAGTACTTC. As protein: CASSLVPWGAQETQYF.

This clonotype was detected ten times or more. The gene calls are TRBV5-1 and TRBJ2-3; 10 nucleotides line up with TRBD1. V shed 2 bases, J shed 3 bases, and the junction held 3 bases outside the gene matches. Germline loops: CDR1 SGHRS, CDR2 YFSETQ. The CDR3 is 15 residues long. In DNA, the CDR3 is TGCGCCAGCAGCTTACCGGGACAGGGGACAGATACGCAGTATTTT. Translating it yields CASSLPGQGTDTQYF. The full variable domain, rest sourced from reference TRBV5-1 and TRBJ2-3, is KAGVTQTPRYLIKTRGQQVTLSCSPISGHRSVSWYQQTPGQGLQFLFEYFSETQRNKGNFPGRFSGRQFSNSRSEMNVSTLELGDSALYLCASSLPGQGTDTQYFGPGTRLTVL.

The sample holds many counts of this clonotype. The CDR3 DNA sequence: TGTGCCAGCAGCCAAGGGGGCTACGAGCAGTACTTC. The encoded protein is CASSQGGYEQYF. V is TRBV3-1 and J is TRBJ2-7; unclear D gene. Per germline, CDR1 LGHDT and CDR2 YNNKEL (reference sequence). Trimming left V 1 base short and J 3 bases short, with 4 bases between. This CDR3 has 12 amino acids.

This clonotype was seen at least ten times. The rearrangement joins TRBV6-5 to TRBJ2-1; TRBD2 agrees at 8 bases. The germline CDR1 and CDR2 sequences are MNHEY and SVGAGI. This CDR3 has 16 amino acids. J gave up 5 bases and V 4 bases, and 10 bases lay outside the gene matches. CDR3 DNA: TGTGCCAGCAGTTCGCATGGGCGGGGGGCTAACAATGAGCAGTTCTTC. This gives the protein CASSSHGRGANNEQFF.

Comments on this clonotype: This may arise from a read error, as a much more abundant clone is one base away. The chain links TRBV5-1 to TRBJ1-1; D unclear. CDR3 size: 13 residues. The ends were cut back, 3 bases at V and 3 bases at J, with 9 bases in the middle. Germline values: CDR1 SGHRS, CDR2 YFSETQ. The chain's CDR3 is CASSSEQDTEAFF. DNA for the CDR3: TGCGCCAGCAGCTCGGAGCAGGACACTGAAGCTTTCTTT.

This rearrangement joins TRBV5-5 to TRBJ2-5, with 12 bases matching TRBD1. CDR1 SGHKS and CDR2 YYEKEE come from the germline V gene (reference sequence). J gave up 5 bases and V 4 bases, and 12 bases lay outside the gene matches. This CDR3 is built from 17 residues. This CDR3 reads CASSRRDRGHAIETQYF. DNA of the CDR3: TGTGCCAGCAGCCGCCGGGACAGGGGGCATGCGATCGAGACCCAGTACTTC.

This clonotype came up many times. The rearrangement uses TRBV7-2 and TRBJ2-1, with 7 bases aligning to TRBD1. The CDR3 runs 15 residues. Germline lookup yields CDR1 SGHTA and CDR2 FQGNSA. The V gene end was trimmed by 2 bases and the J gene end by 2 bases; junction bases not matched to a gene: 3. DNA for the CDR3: TGTGCCAGCAGCTTATTGACAGGGACCTACAATGAGCAGTTCTTC. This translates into CASSLLTGTYNEQFF.